These 26 T cell receptor beta chains were all obtained from the same sample, sequenced in a study of blood T cell repertoires in COVID-19. The table came from immunoSEQ multiplex PCR; TCRdb's copy has only in-frame clones and leaves some out. The top ten clones hold around 13% of a sample with some 73,000 clones, approximately 86% of them seen once. Sequencing was performed on peripheral blood. Receptors were obtained from a woman aged 55-70 years with acute or convalescent COVID-19.

This clone came up once. The V call is TRBV6-5, the J call TRBJ2-3, with TRBD2 matching 8 bases. In germline, CDR1 is MNHEY, CDR2 SVGAGI. V shed 6 bases and J 6 bases; nucleotides not matched to a gene: 11. The CDR3 runs to 15 residues. Here the CDR3 DNA reads TGTGCCAGCAGATCCTCGGGCGGGGGGTCGGATACGCAGTATTTT. As protein: CASRSSGGGSDTQYF.

The chain recombines TRBV15 with TRBJ2-1; D ambiguous. CDR1 is LNHNV, CDR2 YYDKDF, per germline (reference sequence). Trimming cost V 0 bases and J 2 bases, with 11 bases left between them. The CDR3 totals 16 residues. The CDR3 is CATSRDFNTAYNEQFF. In DNA, the CDR3 is TGTGCCACCAGCAGAGATTTCAACACAGCCTACAATGAGCAGTTCTTC.

This chain joins TRBV5-1 and TRBJ1-1, with no clear D. The V gene lost 0 bases and the J gene lost 1 base, with 7 bases spanning the gap. The germline CDR1 and CDR2 sequences are SGHRS and YFSETQ. The CDR3 consists of 14 residues. CDR3 DNA sequence: TGCGCCAGCAGCTTGGTTATGAGGAACACTGAAGCTTTCTTT. This translates into CASSLVMRNTEAFF.

This chain links TRBV6-6 with TRBJ2-7; the D gene is possibly TRBD1 (6 bases). The CDR3 consists of 15 residues. Germline V gene lookup returns CDR1 MNHNY and CDR2 SVGAGI (reference sequence). The ends were cut back, 4 bases at V and 4 bases at J, with 17 bases in the middle. The CDR3 DNA reads TGTGCCAGCAGTTCCACAACAGGGTTTATGTACGAGCAGTACTTC. Encoded protein: CASSSTTGFMYEQYF.

The rearrangement links TRBV29-1 to TRBJ2-5; TRBD1 matches 8 bases. V shed 4 bases and J 4 bases; nucleotides not matched to a gene: 5. From germline, CDR1 is SQVTM and CDR2 ANQGSEA. The CDR3 extends over 13 amino acids. The DNA of the CDR3 is TGCAGCGTTGTCGGACAGGGAGGAGAGACCCAGTACTTC. Encoded protein: CSVVGQGGETQYF. Filled out from reference TRBV29-1 and TRBJ2-5, the complete variable domain reads SAVISQKPSRDICQRGTSLTIQCQVDSQVTMMFWYRQQPGQSLTLIATANQGSEATYESGFVIDKFPISRPNLTFSTLTVSNMSPEDSSIYLCSVVGQGGETQYFGPGTRLLVL.

The V call is TRBV3-1 (or the pseudogene TRBV3-2), the J call TRBJ2-7, with 7 bases aligning to TRBD1. This CDR3 is 14 amino acids long. Germline-derived CDR1 and CDR2 are LGHDT and YNNKEL (reference sequence). V was clipped by 1 base and J by 6 bases; unmatched bases: 6. The CDR3 sequence is CASSQVGTEAEQYF. The CDR3 nucleotides read TGTGCCAGCAGCCAAGTAGGGACAGAGGCCGAGCAGTACTTC.

The rearrangement links TRBV7-9 to TRBJ1-4; 9 positions agree with TRBD1. The trim removed 5 bases at V and 7 bases at J, leaving 8 bases unmatched. There are 15 residues in the CDR3. Per the germline V gene, CDR1 is SEHNR and CDR2 is FQNEAQ (reference sequence). The CDR3 DNA is TGTGCCAGCAGCGCAGTACAGGGGGCGCGTGAAAAACTGTTTTTT. Protein sequence: CASSAVQGAREKLFF.

This clone was seen only once. This chain links TRBV7-2 with TRBJ1-3; D uncertain. The V and J ends lost 6 bases and 4 bases respectively, with 16 bases between them. Germline lookup yields CDR1 SGHTA and CDR2 FQGNSA. There are 15 residues in the CDR3. Here the CDR3 reads CASSLSSGGGNTIYF. The CDR3 DNA reads TGTGCCAGCAGTCTTAGTTCGGGAGGCGGAAACACCATATATTTT. The full variable domain, with the rest looked up from reference TRBV7-2 and TRBJ1-3, is GAGVSQSPSNKVTEKGKDVELRCDPISGHTALYWYRQSLGQGLEFLIYFQGNSAPDKSGLPSDRFSAERTGGSVSTLTIQRTQQEDSAVYLCASSLSSGGGNTIYFGEGSWLTVV.

This chain connects TRBV7-9 to TRBJ2-1; D is perhaps TRBD2 (6 bases). Germline V lookup: CDR1 SEHNR, CDR2 FQNEAQ (reference sequence). This CDR3 has 14 amino acids. Trimming took 1 base from V and 6 from J, leaving 10 bases between them. The CDR3 sequence is CASSLGGESNEQFF. DNA for the CDR3: TGTGCCAGCAGCTTAGGCGGGGAGAGCAATGAGCAGTTCTTC.

The J gene is TRBJ2-2, the V gene TRBV15; D might be TRBD1 (6 bases). Germline-derived CDR1 and CDR2 are LNHNV and YYDKDF (reference sequence). The CDR3 covers 16 residues. The V gene lost 2 bases and the J gene lost 2 bases, with 12 bases spanning the gap. CDR3 DNA sequence: TGTGCCACCAGCAGACTACCAGGGGCCAACACCGGGGAGCTGTTTTTT. Translated: CATSRLPGANTGELFF.

The chain links TRBV9 to TRBJ1-4, with D perhaps matching TRBD1 (6 bases). CDR3 length equals 16 residues. Germline loops: CDR1 SGDLS, CDR2 YYNGEE. Trimming removed 0 bases from V and 5 bases from J, with 14 bases in between. CDR3 region: CASSVGAGVRNEKLFF. Written as DNA, the CDR3 is TGTGCCAGCAGCGTAGGCGCAGGGGTCAGGAATGAAAAACTGTTTTTT.

This clone has just one count. CDR3 sequence reads: CASSLGQGMAGELFF. CDR3 DNA sequence: TGCGCCAGCAGCTTGGGACAGGGTATGGCCGGGGAGCTGTTTTTT. V gene TRBV5-1 combines with J gene TRBJ2-2, with 7 bases identical to TRBD1. Looked up from germline, CDR1 is SGHRS and CDR2 is YFSETQ. There are 15 residues in the CDR3. Trimming took 0 bases from V and 6 from J; bases not matched to a gene: 5.

The rearrangement joins TRBV12-5 to TRBJ2-7; D possibly corresponds to TRBD1 (5 bases). Germline values: CDR1 LGHNT, CDR2 FRNRAP. Trimming stripped 6 bases from V and 4 bases from J, with 16 bases between. CDR3 length: 14 amino acids. In DNA form, the CDR3 reads TGTGCTAGTGGCTCAACCACAGGATCTTACGAGCAGTACTTC. Protein: CASGSTTGSYEQYF.

This rearrangement joins TRBV7-9 to TRBJ2-5, with D perhaps matching TRBD2 (5 bases). The germline V gene has CDR1 SEHNR and CDR2 FQNEAQ (reference sequence). The V end lost 6 bases, the J end lost 5 bases, and 19 bases lay between the germline ends. There are 15 residues in the CDR3. The CDR3 region is CASRPLGGPAETQYF. Written as DNA, the CDR3 is TGTGCCAGCAGACCCCTGGGCGGGCCAGCGGAGACCCAGTACTTC.

This chain links TRBV3-1 (or the pseudogene TRBV3-2) with TRBJ2-2, with TRBD1 matching 11 bases. Germline V gives CDR1 LGHDT, CDR2 YNNKEL (reference sequence). V lost 0 bases, J lost 0 bases, and 18 bases stayed unmatched. The CDR3 length is 23 residues. CDR3 bases: TGTGCCAGCAGCCAAGATACCCGTCGTGTCGTCCGGGGACAGGGGGCGAACACCGGGGAGCTGTTTTTT. This encodes CASSQDTRRVVRGQGANTGELFF.

The V gene is TRBV4-1, the J gene TRBJ2-5, with D maybe TRBD2 (5 bases). Germline lookup yields CDR1 MGHRA and CDR2 YSYEKL. The CDR3 spans 14 residues. Between the trimmed V and J ends, which lost 0 bases and 4 bases, there was a span of 9 bases. The CDR3 DNA follows: TGCGCCAGCAGCCAAGAAGAGGGCAGAGAGACCCAGTACTTC. Amino acid sequence: CASSQEEGRETQYF.

The rearrangement uses TRBV14 and TRBJ2-7; 8 nucleotides agree with TRBD1. V shed 6 bases and J 1 base; nucleotides not matched to a gene: 11. Germline CDR1 and CDR2: SGHDN and FVKESK. This CDR3 is 16 amino acids long. The CDR3 loop reads CASSRQGPRRSYEQYF. CDR3 DNA: TGTGCCAGCAGTCGACAGGGGCCCAGAAGGTCCTACGAGCAGTACTTC.

This chain links TRBV19 with TRBJ1-6, with 7 bases aligning to TRBD1. Germline CDR1 LNHDA, CDR2 SQIVND (reference sequence). This CDR3 is 15 amino acids long. V dropped 6 bases and J dropped 8; count of bases not matched to a gene: 10. In nucleotides, the CDR3 is TGTGCCAGTAGAAAATCCCGGGACAGTTATTCACCCCTCCACTTT. It yields the protein CASRKSRDSYSPLHF. Full variable domain (missing parts from reference TRBV19 and TRBJ1-6): DGGITQSPKYLFRKEGQNVTLSCEQNLNHDAMYWYRQDPGQGLRLIYYSQIVNDFQKGDIAEGYSVSREKKESFPLTVTSAQKNPTAFYLCASRKSRDSYSPLHFGNGTRLTVT.

The gene calls are TRBV27 and TRBJ1-1; 8 nucleotides line up with TRBD1. In germline, CDR1 is MNHEY, CDR2 SMNVEV (reference sequence). Unmatched junction bases numbered 6, after V lost 3 bases and J lost 9 bases. The CDR3 runs to 13 residues. The CDR3 DNA follows: TGTGCCAGCAGTTTCCCGGGACAGGTTCAAGCTTTCTTT. Its translation: CASSFPGQVQAFF.

The chain links TRBV10-1 to TRBJ2-2, with D perhaps matching TRBD1 (5 bases). Trimming took 3 bases from V and 4 from J, leaving 9 bases between them. Germline values: CDR1 WNHNN, CDR2 SYGVQD (reference sequence). The CDR3 spans 14 residues. The CDR3: CASSDRVGTGELFF. CDR3 bases: TGCGCCAGCAGTGACAGGGTCGGCACCGGGGAGCTGTTTTTT.

The chain uses TRBV4-2 and TRBJ2-3, with 9 bases identical to TRBD2. Germline loops: CDR1 LGHNA, CDR2 YNFKEQ. V trimming: 4 bases; J trimming: 2 bases; junction bases outside the gene matches: 7. The CDR3 runs to 16 residues. The CDR3 loop is CASSPGTSFNTDTQYF. For the CDR3, the DNA is TGTGCCAGCAGCCCCGGGACTAGCTTTAACACAGATACGCAGTATTTT.

In its sample, this clone was seen once. The gene calls are TRBV29-1 and TRBJ1-1; D not resolved. The CDR3 consists of 13 residues. Per germline, CDR1 SQVTM and CDR2 ANQGSEA. Trimming cost V 1 base and J 5 bases, with 11 bases left between them. The chain's CDR3 is CSVEVSVGTEAFF. The CDR3 nucleotides read TGCAGCGTTGAAGTTTCGGTTGGTACTGAAGCTTTCTTT. Full variable domain (missing parts from reference TRBV29-1 and TRBJ1-1): SAVISQKPSRDICQRGTSLTIQCQVDSQVTMMFWYRQQPGQSLTLIATANQGSEATYESGFVIDKFPISRPNLTFSTLTVSNMSPEDSSIYLCSVEVSVGTEAFFGQGTRLTVV.

V and J are TRBV20-1 and TRBJ2-3; 10 positions match TRBD2. Germline values: CDR1 DFQATT, CDR2 SNEGSKA (reference sequence). The CDR3 spans 16 residues. J gave up 1 base and V 3 bases, and 7 bases lay outside the gene matches. CDR3 DNA: TGCAGTGCTAGTCGGACCGGGACTAGCGGCACAGATACGCAGTATTTT. It codes for CSASRTGTSGTDTQYF.

Only one count was recorded for this clone. V usage is TRBV6-1 and J usage is TRBJ2-2; D unclear. The germline gives CDR1 MNHNS, CDR2 SASEGT. The CDR3 is 13 amino acids. With 0 bases removed from V and 5 bases from J, the gap between germline ends came to 4 bases. CDR3 nucleotide sequence: TGTGCCAGCAGTGAAGCGAGGACCGGGGAGCTGTTTTTT. This gives the protein CASSEARTGELFF.

This rearrangement joins TRBV28 to TRBJ2-3; D gene uncertain. Deletions cut 4 bases from V and 1 base from J, with 9 bases between. CDR1 is MDHEN, CDR2 SYDVKM, per germline. The CDR3 runs to 14 residues. CDR3 nucleotide sequence: TGTGCCAGCAGTTACAGACAAGGCACAGATACGCAGTATTTT. As protein: CASSYRQGTDTQYF.

Only a few counts were recorded for this clone. The V and J genes are TRBV6-2 or TRBV6-3 and TRBJ2-3; unclear D gene. The CDR3 has 12 residues. Per germline, CDR1 MNHEY and CDR2 SVGEGT. V was clipped by 5 bases and J by 5 bases, with 8 bases between them. The CDR3 nucleotides read TGTGCCAGCAGTCGACTTGGAGATACGCAGTATTTT. This encodes CASSRLGDTQYF.